This record covers a single TCR beta chain. Its antigen is as yet unknown. The entry originates in a study of response to subunit inactivated influenza vaccine. Study outcomes and limitations: The authors proposed limited new T cell recruitment per seasonal influenza vaccination.

The CDR3 runs to 12 residues. CDR1 and CDR2 from the germline V gene are SGHNT and YENEEA. The germline V and J ends were trimmed by 0 bases and 9 bases, with 9 bases remaining between them. Via MiXCR, TCRdb re-called the RT-PCR reads, giving one row per CDR3 protein. The sample consists of 800,000 or so distinct CDR3 sequences, around 20% of them appearing once. Specimen: PBMCs from blood, collected more than 4 days after vaccination. The sequence came from a man aged 45-65 years who received an inactivated influenza vaccine. The gene calls are TRBV11-3 and TRBJ2-7; TRBD2 might be the D (6 bases). The CDR3 protein is CASSLDSGRQYF. The CDR3 DNA is TGTGCCAGCAGCTTAGATAGCGGCCGGCAGTACTTC.